The entry that follows covers one T cell receptor beta chain sequence. V was clipped by 4 bases and J by 2 bases; unmatched bases: 12. The CDR3 has 18 residues. Germline CDR1 is MDHEN and CDR2 is SYDVKM. The data originate from a study of blood T cell repertoires in COVID-19. Study-level information: T cells, B-cell-depleted T cells, or PBMCs supplied cDNA or gDNA.

Measured with immunoSEQ multiplex PCR; TCRdb has only the in-frame clones, and not every one. This table has around 100,000 clones, approximately 84% appearing once. The chain recombines TRBV28 with TRBJ2-7, with TRBD1 matching 12 bases. This receptor was identified in a man aged 35 to 55 with acute or convalescent COVID-19. Source material: peripheral blood. The DNA of the CDR3 is TGTGCCAGCAGTTCTGGGACAGGGGGCGCACGGGCGACCTACGAGCAGTACTTC. Translating gives CASSSGTGGARATYEQYF.